A selection of T cell receptor beta chains follows, all from one sample in a study of blood T cell repertoires in COVID-19. TCRdb keeps only in-frame clones here, not all; method: immunoSEQ multiplex PCR. Altogether 150,000 to 200,000 clones are present, 86% being singletons, with the ten largest covering around 3.5%. The sequenced sample was peripheral blood. These receptors originate from a man aged 65 to 85 with acute or convalescent COVID-19. Both conserved end residues are part of each CDR3. A D gene is named only where the DNA matches it firmly. Some rows have no size entry. The others give once, few or many, or a class for an expanded clone.

clone size,V gene,J gene,D gene,CDR3 length,CDR3 DNA,CDR3 protein
NA,TRBV5-1,TRBJ1-3,NA,15,TGCGCCAGCAGTCGTAGTGCTAGCTCTGGAAACACCATATATTTT,CASSRSASSGNTIYF
NA,TRBV2,TRBJ2-7,TRBD2,14,TGTGCCAGCAGACAAGCGGGACCCTCCTACGAGCAGTACTTC,CASRQAGPSYEQYF
NA,TRBV5-8,TRBJ2-7,NA,13,TGTGCCAGCAGCAACCCCAGGGGCCGGGAGCAGTACTTC,CASSNPRGREQYF
NA,TRBV3-1/TRBV3-2,TRBJ2-1,TRBD1,14,TGTGCCAGCAGCCAGGGACAGGGCATCAATGAGCAGTTCTTC,CASSQGQGINEQFF
few,TRBV7-2,TRBJ1-1,TRBD1,16,TGTGCCAGCAGCTTATATCAGGGGGCGGGTATCGCTGAAGCTTTCTTT,CASSLYQGAGIAEAFF
NA,TRBV28,TRBJ1-2,NA,14,TGTGCCAGCAGTTTACTCGACTCGTGGGAGGGCTACACCTTC,CASSLLDSWEGYTF
NA,TRBV28,TRBJ1-5,TRBD1,16,TGTGCCAGCACCACCCGTAACAGGGGCAGCAATCAGCCCCAGCATTTT,CASTTRNRGSNQPQHF
NA,TRBV2,TRBJ1-2,TRBD1,12,TGTGCCGCAGCCCTAAGGGGGCGAGGCTACACCTTC,CAAALRGRGYTF
NA,TRBV30,TRBJ1-4,NA,14,TGTGCCTGGAATCAAGCGGGGCCTAATGAAAAACTGTTTTTT,CAWNQAGPNEKLFF
once,TRBV28,TRBJ1-5,NA,12,TGTGCCAGCACCTCAGTCAATCAGCCCCAGCATTTT,CASTSVNQPQHF
NA,TRBV7-8,TRBJ2-2,NA,15,TGTGCCAGCAGCTTACAGGGCAGAAACACCGGGGAGCTGTTTTTT,CASSLQGRNTGELFF
NA,TRBV5-6,TRBJ2-3,NA,13,TGTGCCAGCAGCTTTAGGACAGCAGATACGCAGTATTTT,CASSFRTADTQYF
NA,TRBV7-9,TRBJ1-4,TRBD1,15,TGTGCCAGCAGCTTAGACAGGGGAGGTCATGAAAAACTGTTTTTT,CASSLDRGGHEKLFF
few,TRBV6-5,TRBJ2-2,NA,13,TGTGCCAGCAGAGCACAGGGTTCCGGGGAGCTGTTTTTT,CASRAQGSGELFF
many,TRBV20-1,TRBJ2-1,TRBD2,13,TGCAGTGCTAGTAGCGGGGGTTACAATGAGCAGTTCTTC,CSASSGGYNEQFF
NA,TRBV12-5,TRBJ2-7,NA,13,TGTGCTAGTGGTTTGTCAGGAGGCTACGAGCAGTACTTC,CASGLSGGYEQYF
NA,TRBV29-1,TRBJ2-3,TRBD1,16,TGCAGCGTTGAAGGAGTAGGGGGCTGGAGCACAGATACGCAGTATTTT,CSVEGVGGWSTDTQYF
NA,TRBV27,TRBJ2-7,NA,16,TGTGCCAGCAGTTCAGTCCCCGGGACTGTTCCTTACGAGCAGTACTTC,CASSSVPGTVPYEQYF
NA,TRBV21-1,TRBJ1-5,NA,16,TGTGCCAGCAGCAAAGGACTGGGGGGAGGCAATCAGCCCCAGCATTTT,CASSKGLGGGNQPQHF